The 4 T cell receptor beta chains below come from one sample, sequenced in a study of blood T cell repertoires in COVID-19. Sequencing used immunoSEQ multiplex PCR; TCRdb keeps in-frame clones, though not all of them. This sample carries hundreds of thousands of clones, around 83% of them seen once, and the ten largest clones take approximately 5%. Sample: PBMCs or T cells enriched from blood (not recorded which). Receptor source: a middle-aged man who had been exposed to COVID-19.

The sample holds one count of this clone. V gene TRBV5-4 combines with J gene TRBJ2-7; D is uncertain. The CDR3 has 13 amino acids. The germline V gene encodes CDR1 SGHNT and CDR2 YYREEE (reference sequence). V lost 4 bases to trimming and J lost 3 bases, with 11 bases between them. In nucleotides, the CDR3 is TGTGCCAGCAGCCGCCCAGGTAACTACGAGCAGTACTTC. Translated, it gives CASSRPGNYEQYF.

The V gene is TRBV19, the J gene TRBJ2-2, with 14 bases identical to TRBD2. The V gene end was trimmed by 8 bases and the J gene end by 7 bases; junction bases not matched to a gene: 27. The germline V gene encodes CDR1 LNHDA and CDR2 SQIVND (reference sequence). The CDR3 is 22 amino acids. The CDR3 reads CASSTTPQTSGRASVRYGELFF. For the CDR3, the DNA is TGTGCCAGTTCCACAACGCCCCAGACTAGCGGGAGGGCCTCAGTTCGTTACGGGGAGCTGTTTTTT. The complete variable domain, with remaining parts taken from reference TRBV19 and TRBJ2-2, reads DGGITQSPKYLFRKEGQNVTLSCEQNLNHDAMYWYRQDPGQGLRLIYYSQIVNDFQKGDIAEGYSVSREKKESFPLTVTSAQKNPTAFYLCASSTTPQTSGRASVRYGELFFGEGSRLTVL.

This clone occurred once. V gene TRBV30 combines with J gene TRBJ2-2; 11 bases line up with TRBD2. CDR1 is GTSNPN and CDR2 is SVGIG in the germline V gene (reference sequence). This CDR3 is 20 amino acids long. V dropped 5 bases and J dropped 6; count of bases not matched to a gene: 23. In DNA, the CDR3 is TGTGCCTGGGGAAGGGCTGGCGGGACTAGCGGTCTGAGGGGCGCCGGGGAGCTGTTTTTT. Its translation is CAWGRAGGTSGLRGAGELFF.

The sample holds one count of this clone. CDR3 loop: CASSNRAGDTQYF. In nucleotides, the CDR3 is TGTGCCAGTAGCAACAGGGCCGGAGATACGCAGTATTTT. This rearrangement joins TRBV19 to TRBJ2-3, with D possibly being TRBD1 (6 bases). V was shortened by 6 bases and J by 5 bases, with 12 bases between the two germline ends. The CDR3 runs 13 residues. Germline CDR1 and CDR2: LNHDA and SQIVND (reference sequence).